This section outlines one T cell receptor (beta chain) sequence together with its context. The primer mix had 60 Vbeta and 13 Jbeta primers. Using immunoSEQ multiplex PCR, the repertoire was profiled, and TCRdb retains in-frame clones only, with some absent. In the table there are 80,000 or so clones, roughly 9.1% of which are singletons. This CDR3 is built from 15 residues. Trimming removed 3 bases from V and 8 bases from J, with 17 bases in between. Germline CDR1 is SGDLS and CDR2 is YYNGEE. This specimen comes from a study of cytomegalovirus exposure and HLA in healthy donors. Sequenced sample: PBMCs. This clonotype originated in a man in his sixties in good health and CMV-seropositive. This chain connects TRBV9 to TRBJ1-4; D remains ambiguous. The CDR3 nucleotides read TGTGCCAGCAGCGAGGGAGAGGGAAGGTGGGAAAAACTGTTTTTT. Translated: CASSEGEGRWEKLFF. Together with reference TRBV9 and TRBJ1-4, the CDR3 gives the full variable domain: DSGVTQTPKHLITATGQRVTLRCSPRSGDLSVYWYQQSLDQGLQFLIQYYNGEERAKGNILERFSAQQFPDLHSELNLSSLELGDSALYFCASSEGEGRWEKLFFGSGTQLSVL.